This T cell receptor beta chain was retrieved from a study of blood T cell repertoires in COVID-19. Study details: Sources were T cells, B-cell-depleted T cells, or PBMCs; the material itself was cDNA or gDNA.

Some clones are missing from TCRdb's copy, which holds only in-frame ones; the method was immunoSEQ multiplex PCR. Of about 69,000 clones detected, around 80% appear once; the ten largest clones hold 9% to 10%. This receptor was taken from an elderly woman with acute or convalescent COVID-19. The sequenced material came from peripheral blood.

CDR3: CASSRTGGRGTEAFF. The CDR3 DNA sequence: TGTGCCAGCAGCCGGACAGGGGGGCGAGGGACTGAAGCTTTCTTT. This chain links TRBV14 with TRBJ1-1; 10 bases line up with TRBD1. The J segment lost 5 bases and the V segment lost 4 bases, leaving 7 bases of the junction unmatched. The CDR3 length is 15 residues. The germline V gene encodes CDR1 SGHDN and CDR2 FVKESK.